One and the same sample provided the 14 T cell receptor beta chains below, sequenced in a study of T cells in Graves' hyperthyroidism and ophthalmopathy. Amplified TCR beta CDR3 regions came from RNA transcripts. The HTBI primer set drove a first-round RT-PCR of the TCR CDR3. TCRdb redid the calling of the multiplex PCR reads with MiXCR, one entry per CDR3 protein. Found here are fewer than 650,000 distinct CDR3 sequences, 14% to 15% of them singletons; the top ten hold about 4.5%. Sequenced: blood. The origin of the receptors is a woman in her thirties or forties with Graves' ophthalmopathy.

This clonotype was detected only a few times. Just one base apart from a much larger clone, this may be a read error. The missing conserved phenylalanine or tryptophan at the end of this CDR3 makes a read error likely. The V gene is TRBV4-3, the J gene TRBJ1-2, with a possible D match to TRBD1 (5 bases). V lost 0 bases, J lost 3 bases, and 11 bases lay in between. This CDR3 contains 15 residues. Germline lookup yields CDR1 LGHNA and CDR2 YSLEER. The chain's CDR3 is CASSQDWTPYYGYTL. The CDR3 DNA follows: TGCGCCAGCAGCCAAGATTGGACACCCTACTATGGCTACACCCTC.

This clonotype occurred many times. The chain joins TRBV20-1 to TRBJ2-6; D is unresolved. The V end was cut by 3 bases, the J end by 2 bases, with 5 bases between. The germline gives CDR1 DFQATT, CDR2 SNEGSKA (reference sequence). The CDR3 contains 13 residues. Here the CDR3 reads CSASNPGANVLTF. The CDR3 coding sequence is TGCAGTGCTAGCAACCCTGGGGCCAACGTCCTGACTTTC.

The sample holds a few counts of this clonotype. V and J are TRBV18 and TRBJ2-7; D is possibly TRBD1 (5 bases). V lost 0 bases to trimming and J lost 0 bases, with 6 bases between them. The CDR3 extends over 14 amino acids. Germline CDR1 KGHSH, CDR2 LQKENI. CDR3: CASSPPDNSYEQYF. CDR3 DNA: TGTGCCAGCTCACCACCGGACAACTCCTACGAGCAGTACTTC.

This clonotype was detected only a few times. A read error is possible here, since a much larger clone lies one base away. The gene calls are TRBV24-1 and TRBJ1-2; D may be TRBD1 (6 bases). The length of the CDR3 is 19 residues. Germline CDR1 is KGHDR and CDR2 is SFDVKD. The CDR3 region is CATGDPGVSTAGGNYGYTF. CDR3 DNA: TGTGCCACCGGTGACCCAGGGGTCTCTACCGCCGGGGGGAACTATGGCTACACCTTC.

The sample holds many counts of this clonotype. The chain joins TRBV5-1 to TRBJ2-7; weak D call: TRBD2 (5 bases). Germline lookup yields CDR1 SGHRS and CDR2 YFSETQ. This CDR3 spans 13 amino acids. V was cut by 5 bases and J by 7 bases, with 16 bases left in between. In DNA, the CDR3 is TGCGCCAGCAGACCCGATCCGTCGGGGGAGCAGTACTTC. Translating it yields CASRPDPSGEQYF.

This clonotype was seen repeatedly, ten times or more. The chain links TRBV29-1 to TRBJ1-2; tentatively, D is TRBD1 (5 bases). V dropped 0 bases and J dropped 5 bases, with 13 bases sitting between them. CDR3 length: 14 amino acids. Germline CDR1 SQVTM, CDR2 ANQGSEA. The CDR3 nucleotides are TGCAGCGTTGAAGATTGGCAGGGTTCATATGGCTACACCTTC. Its protein product is CSVEDWQGSYGYTF.

This clonotype was picked up many times. The chain has TRBV13 and TRBJ1-2, with TRBD1 matching over 9 bases. This CDR3 has 14 residues. V gave up 5 bases and J gave up 8 bases; unmatched junction bases: 9. Germline CDR1 is PRHDT and CDR2 is FYEKMQ (reference sequence). The CDR3 DNA sequence: TGTGCCAGCAGCGCCCGGGACAGGGTTTGGGGCTACACCTTC. Protein sequence: CASSARDRVWGYTF.

This clonotype came up many times. V and J are TRBV19 and TRBJ2-5; 7 bases are a match to TRBD1. CDR1 and CDR2 from the germline V gene are LNHDA and SQIVND (reference sequence). The CDR3 spans 14 residues. V lost 4 bases, J lost 2 bases, and 4 bases stayed unmatched. The CDR3 nucleotides read TGTGCCAGTAGTACCGGGACAGTACAAGAGACCCAGTACTTC. It is translated as CASSTGTVQETQYF.

The chain is built from TRBV19 and TRBJ1-1; weak D call: TRBD1 (6 bases). The V and J ends lost 3 bases and 5 bases respectively, with 13 bases between them. Germline lookup yields CDR1 LNHDA and CDR2 SQIVND (reference sequence). This CDR3 is 14 amino acids long. CDR3 DNA: TGTGCCAGTAGTATGATCGGCAGGGGTACTGAAGCTTTCTTT. The encoded protein is CASSMIGRGTEAFF.

V gene TRBV28 combines with J gene TRBJ2-7, with D maybe TRBD2 (6 bases). The germline CDR1 and CDR2 sequences are MDHEN and SYDVKM. This CDR3 is built from 14 residues. V was cut by 8 bases and J by 6 bases, with 20 bases left in between. CDR3: CASVITGSTGEQYF. The CDR3, as DNA: TGTGCCAGCGTCATAACCGGGAGCACCGGCGAGCAGTACTTC.

This clonotype was seen at least ten times. J is TRBJ1-1 and V is TRBV7-8; D uncertain. Trimming pared 6 bases from V and 0 bases from J, leaving 11 bases between. The CDR3 sequence is 14 residues long. Germline assignment: CDR1 SGHVS and CDR2 FQNEAQ. In DNA form, the CDR3 reads TGTGCCAGCAGGGGCTCAGAAATGAACACTGAAGCTTTCTTT. It encodes CASRGSEMNTEAFF. Complete variable domain (other parts from reference TRBV7-8 and TRBJ1-1): GAGVSQSPRYKVAKRGQDVALRCDPISGHVSLFWYQQALGQGPEFLTYFQNEAQLDKSGLPSDRFFAERPEGSVSTLKIQRTQQEDSAVYLCASRGSEMNTEAFFGQGTRLTVV.

This clonotype was seen only a few times. A much larger clone differs by one base, so this may be a read error. The chain links TRBV27 to TRBJ1-3, with 8 nucleotides matching TRBD1. The CDR3 sequence is 15 residues long. Germline assignment: CDR1 MNHEY and CDR2 SMNVEV (reference sequence). DNA for the CDR3: TGTGCCAGCAGTGTAAGCCAGGGGGCGAGAAACGCCATATATTTT. It codes for CASSVSQGARNAIYF.

The chain recombines TRBV7-9 with TRBJ1-1, with TRBD1 matching over 8 bases. This CDR3 has 13 amino acids. Germline values: CDR1 SEHNR, CDR2 FQNEAQ (reference sequence). The V and J ends lost 5 bases and 13 bases, in that order; junction bases with no gene match: 12. The CDR3 sequence is CASSRTGQMRVFF. In DNA, the CDR3 is TGTGCCAGCAGCCGGACAGGGCAAATGCGGGTTTTCTTT.

Ten or more counts support this clonotype. The CDR3 DNA follows: TGTGCCAGCAAAAGCCGGGACAGGGGGCTTGGCTACACCTTC. It encodes CASKSRDRGLGYTF. The chain links TRBV28 to TRBJ1-2; TRBD1 aligns across 12 bases. The CDR3 consists of 14 residues. Trimming at V came to 7 bases and at J to 7 bases, leaving 7 bases not matched to a gene. CDR1 is MDHEN, CDR2 SYDVKM, per germline.